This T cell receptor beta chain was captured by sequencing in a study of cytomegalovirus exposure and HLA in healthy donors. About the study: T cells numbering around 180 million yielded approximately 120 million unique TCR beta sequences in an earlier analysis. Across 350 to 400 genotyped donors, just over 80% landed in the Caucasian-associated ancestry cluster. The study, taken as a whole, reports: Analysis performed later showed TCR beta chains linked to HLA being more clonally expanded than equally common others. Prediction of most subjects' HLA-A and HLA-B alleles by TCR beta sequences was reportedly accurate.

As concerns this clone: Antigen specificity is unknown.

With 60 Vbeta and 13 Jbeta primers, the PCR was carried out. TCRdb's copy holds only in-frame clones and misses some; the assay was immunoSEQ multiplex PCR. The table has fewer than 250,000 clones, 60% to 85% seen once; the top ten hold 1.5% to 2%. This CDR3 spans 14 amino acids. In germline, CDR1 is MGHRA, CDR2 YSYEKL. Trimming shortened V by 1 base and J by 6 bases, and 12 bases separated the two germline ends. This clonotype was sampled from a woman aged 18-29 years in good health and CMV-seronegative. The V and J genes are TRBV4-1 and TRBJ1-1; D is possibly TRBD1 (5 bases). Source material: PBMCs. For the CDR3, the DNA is TGCGCCAGCAGCCAAGTTGTTCCCAGGGCTGAAGCTTTCTTT. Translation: CASSQVVPRAEAFF.